This T cell receptor (beta chain) was observed in a study of shared clonotypes between healthy human individuals (dated by TCRdb to the early 2020s). Describing the broader study: The cohort included three men and a couple of women between 18 and 49 years of age. For each donor, CD4 naive and CD4 memory were each run on three plates, CD8 naive on two plates, and CD8 memory on one plate. Blood TCR repertoires of about five healthy adults were deeply sequenced to estimate repertoire size and the extent of clonotype sharing between individuals. Different laboratories and diverse techniques were used to prepare libraries and sequence TCR repertoires, to increase sequencing depth and limit assay-specific biases. Between about 0.85 and 9.5 billion PBMCs per donor were obtained by leukapheresis. The study at large found these results: Rarefaction of sorted-subset datasets indicated incomplete sequencing despite the large sequencing depth. Estimated clonotype richness was generally larger for naive than for memory subsets. The genetic and exposure-history diversity represented was limited by the small number of donors. Sharing across several donors was observed for approximately 5% of naive CD4, about 4% of naive CD8, 2% to 2.5% of memory CD4, and approximately 0.41% of memory CD8 clonotypes. Sampling was limited to blood, and TCR repertoires in tissue likely differ from TCR repertoires in blood. Pairwise subsampling indicated that sequencing depth was expected to affect the degree of clonotype sharing among donors. Compared with non-shared clonotypes, the clonotypes found in all four sorted-subset donors had higher generation probabilities.

TCR CDR3 regions were amplified from genomic DNA by multiplex PCR using the deep immunoSEQ assay. Extracted genomic DNA from each cell subset was spread evenly across all wells of several immunoSEQ 96-well plates, with each plate serving as a replicate. For sorted subsets, each replicate PCR was loaded with 200 to 250 ng genomic DNA, equivalent to some 31,000 T cell genomes. Purified libraries were quantified with a Qubit 3.0 fluorometer, sized on a Bioanalyzer 2100, and re-quantified with the KAPA Library Quantification kit. Every immunoSEQ 96-well plate was sequenced on a separate single-read 150-cycle Illumina NextSeq 550 flow cell. As for the authors' bioinformatics: Because the immunoSEQ output held only junctional sequences and lacked quality scores, the filtering could not match the filtering applied to full-length reads. Sequences were annotated with PyIR, a Python wrapper for IgBLAST v1.9, and V/J genes and CDR3 were assigned using IMGT germline references. Reads with weak V/J assignments (E-value above 1e-6), missing CDR3, stop codons, out-of-frame junctions, or ambiguous translated residues were removed. V3J clonotypes were defined by identical inferred V gene, J gene, and CDR3 amino acid sequence. To compute the percentage overlap between repertoires, the number of shared unique clonotypes was divided by the size of the smaller repertoire. RTK rarefaction, the Chao1 estimator, and Recon v2.1 estimates of unobserved clonotypes were used to assess repertoire richness. For all TCRbeta clonotypes obtained by the gDNA method from several donors, generation probabilities were computed with OLGA. TCRdb carries this immuneACCESS record with in-frame sequences only. Its versions omit some clonotypes, under half of them owing to an unresolved V gene in the studies checked, with the rest unexplained. D and trimming were read from the DNA, whereas the V and J calls and clone size are those reported in that table. Across this sample there are about 1.4 million clones, with roughly 95% seen only once. The ten top clones hold roughly 1.2% of the sample.

Turning to this clone: What this receptor recognizes is not known. No much larger clone exists at a distance of one base, and base qualities are not known.

For this chain, trimming is 0 bases at the V end and 7 bases at the J end, and the number of junction bases without a gene match is 4. Via the germline V gene (reference sequence), CDR1 is SGHNT and CDR2 YYREEE. From the cysteine through the phenylalanine, the CDR3 covers 14 amino acids. The sequence is cut down to CDR3 DNA, 42 bases in frame from base 1. Donors were healthy HIV-negative adults with no recently reported acute infections or vaccinations. Every donor was a Caucasian adult living in Nashville, Tennessee, USA. CD4+ T cells were enriched through magnetic negative selection, after which naive cells were positively selected on CD45RA and the remaining negative fraction served as the memory subset. Blood was obtained by leukapheresis, after which PBMCs were separated by Ficoll-Histopaque density gradient centrifugation and cryopreserved in liquid nitrogen vapor phase. Purity and quantity of every magnetically sorted T cell population were checked by analytical flow cytometry. Genomic DNA was isolated from each sorted fraction and quantified by UV absorbance on a Nanodrop 2000c.

This clonotype originated in a man in his thirties or forties in good health. Sequencing input: naive CD4+ T cells sorted from blood. The intended sense of this specimen's cell subset or site label: CD45RA+ positively selected. The chain links TRBV5-4 with TRBJ1-5; 7 bases in between match TRBD1. The CDR3: CASSLEGARQPQHF. The nucleotides are TGTGCCAGCAGCTTGGAGGGGGCTCGGCAGCCCCAGCATTTT.